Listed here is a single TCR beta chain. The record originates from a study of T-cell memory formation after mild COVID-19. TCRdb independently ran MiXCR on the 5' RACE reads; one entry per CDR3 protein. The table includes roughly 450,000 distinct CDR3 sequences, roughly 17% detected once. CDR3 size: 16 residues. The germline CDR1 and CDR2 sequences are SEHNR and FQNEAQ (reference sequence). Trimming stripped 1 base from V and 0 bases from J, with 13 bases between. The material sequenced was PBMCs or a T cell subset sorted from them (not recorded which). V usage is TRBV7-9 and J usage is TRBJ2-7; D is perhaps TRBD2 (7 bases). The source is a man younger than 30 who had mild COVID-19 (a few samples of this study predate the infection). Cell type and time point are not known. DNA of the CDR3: TGTGCCAGCAGCTTAGGCTCGGGGGGCACCTCCTACGAGCAGTACTTC. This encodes CASSLGSGGTSYEQYF.